The present T cell receptor beta chain was sequenced within a study of brain metastases from non-small cell lung cancer. The method was immunoSEQ multiplex PCR; TCRdb's version includes in-frame clones alone and lacks a portion of them. Among 1,500 to 2,000 clones listed, 80% to 90% were seen once. Per the germline V gene, CDR1 is MNHEY and CDR2 is SMNVEV (reference sequence). The V end lost 5 bases, the J end lost 8 bases, and 15 bases lay between the germline ends. The CDR3 loop spans 13 amino acids. Turning to this clone: Antigen: not known.

Study outcomes and limitations: TCR repertoires overlapped largely between brain metastases and matched primaries.

The sample consisted of tissue from a brain metastasis. The chain joins TRBV27 to TRBJ1-2, with D maybe TRBD1 (5 bases). The clonotype originates from a donor at least 40 years old with non-small cell lung cancer. The CDR3 DNA sequence: TGTGCCAGCAGTCCGACGCGGCGGGGGGGCTACACCTTC. Its translation is CASSPTRRGGYTF.